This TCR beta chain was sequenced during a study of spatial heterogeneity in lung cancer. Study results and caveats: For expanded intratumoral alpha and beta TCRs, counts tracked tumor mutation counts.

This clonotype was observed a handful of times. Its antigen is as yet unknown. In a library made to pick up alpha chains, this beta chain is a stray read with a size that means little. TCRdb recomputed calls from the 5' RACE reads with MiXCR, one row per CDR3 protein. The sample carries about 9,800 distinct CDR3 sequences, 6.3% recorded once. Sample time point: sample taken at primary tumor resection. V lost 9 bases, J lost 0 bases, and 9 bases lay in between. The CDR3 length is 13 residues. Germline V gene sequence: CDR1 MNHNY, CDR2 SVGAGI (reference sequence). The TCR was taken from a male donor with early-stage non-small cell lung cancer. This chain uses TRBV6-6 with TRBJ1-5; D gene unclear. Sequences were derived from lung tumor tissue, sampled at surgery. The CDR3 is CASRGYSNQPQHF. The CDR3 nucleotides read TGTGCCAGTCGGGGTTATAGCAATCAGCCCCAGCATTTT.